This TCR beta chain was sequenced for a study of early T cells in non-severe SARS-CoV-2 infection. The wider study: The chains were unpaired, and the sequenced material was bulk RNA from unsorted whole blood. Findings and caveats of the study: Matching with VDJdb favored anti-spike CD8 responses (missing private and CD4 specificities).

This clonotype was detected only a few times. Its antigen is unidentified. The TCR library protocol was used to attach unique molecular identifiers. These identifiers were attached to individual cDNA molecules. TCRdb reanalysed the 5' RACE reads using MiXCR and keeps one entry per CDR3 protein. Among tens of thousands of distinct CDR3 sequences listed, about 12% were seen once. This TCR was sampled from an adult who was a healthcare worker with PCR-confirmed SARS-CoV-2 infection or an uninfected control (not recorded which). The sample consisted of whole blood.

CDR3 in DNA: TGTGCCAGCAGCCAAGCCGAGTTTCTCGGGGCTTTCTTT. Its protein product is CASSQAEFLGAFF. The genes are TRBV4-2 and TRBJ1-1; D not resolved. The CDR3 has 13 residues. Germline CDR1 and CDR2: LGHNA and YNFKEQ. V was pared by 1 base and J by 11 bases, with 14 bases between.